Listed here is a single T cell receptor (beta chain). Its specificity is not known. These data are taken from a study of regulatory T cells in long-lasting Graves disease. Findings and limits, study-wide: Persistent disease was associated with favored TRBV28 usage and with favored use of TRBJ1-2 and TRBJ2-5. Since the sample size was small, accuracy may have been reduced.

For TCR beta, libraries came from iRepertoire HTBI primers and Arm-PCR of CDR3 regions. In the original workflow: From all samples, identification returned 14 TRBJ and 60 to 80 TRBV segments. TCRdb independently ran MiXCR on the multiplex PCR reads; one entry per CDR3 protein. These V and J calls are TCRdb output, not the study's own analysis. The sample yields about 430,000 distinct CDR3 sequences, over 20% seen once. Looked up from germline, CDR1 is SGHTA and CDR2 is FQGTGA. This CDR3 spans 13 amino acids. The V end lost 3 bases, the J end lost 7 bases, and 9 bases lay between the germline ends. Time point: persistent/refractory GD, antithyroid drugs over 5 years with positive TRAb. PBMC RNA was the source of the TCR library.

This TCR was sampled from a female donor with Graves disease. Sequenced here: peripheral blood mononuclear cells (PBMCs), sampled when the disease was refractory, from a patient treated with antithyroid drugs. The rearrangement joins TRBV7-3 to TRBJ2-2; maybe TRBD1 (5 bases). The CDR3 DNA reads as TGTGCCAGCAGCTTGGTGGGGCGCGGGGAGCTGTTTTTT. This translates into CASSLVGRGELFF.